Presented here are 5 T cell receptor beta chains from one specimen sequenced in a study of T cells after yellow fever vaccination (dated by TCRdb to the late 2010s). This sample's treatment or condition label indicates: live attenuated yellow fever vaccine strain. Libraries were constructed by 5' RACE. These reads were obtained on an Illumina HiSeq 2500. The public reads were reprocessed in TCRdb via fastp at Q25 and MiXCR, keeping in-frame beta chains. Each entry merges the rows of one CDR3 protein and shows their most common DNA and genes. Within this sample are hundreds of thousands of distinct CDR3 sequences, with 13% of them counted one time only. About 14% of the sample goes to the ten largest clones. This specimen was PBMCs, taken on the day of the yellow fever booster vaccination. Every receptor here comes from a man aged 25 to 40 who received the YFV17D yellow fever vaccine.

The genes are TRBV15 and TRBJ2-1; TRBD2 aligns across 12 bases. The CDR3 runs to 17 residues. Trimming cost V 1 base and J 9 bases; bases outside gene matches: 10. Germline loops: CDR1 LNHNV, CDR2 YYDKDF (reference sequence). The CDR3 nucleotides read TGTGCCACCAGCAGAGTCAGGACTAGCGGGAAGGATCGTGAGCAGTTCTTC. It yields the protein CATSRVRTSGKDREQFF.

This sequence joins TRBV11-2 and TRBJ2-5; D uncertain. From germline, CDR1 is SGHAT and CDR2 FQNNGV. Trimming cost V 1 base and J 2 bases, with 8 bases left between them. The CDR3 is 14 amino acids. In DNA, the CDR3 is TGTGCCAGCAGCTTAGCTGTCTGGCAAGAGACCCAGTACTTC. It encodes CASSLAVWQETQYF.

The chain recombines TRBV6-5 with TRBJ1-2; D gene unclear. The CDR3 extends over 15 amino acids. V lost 0 bases and J lost 1, with 9 bases in between. In germline, CDR1 is MNHEY, CDR2 SVGAGI. Written as DNA, the CDR3 is TGTGCCAGCAGTTACTCGCCCCCAGTTAACTATGGCTACACCTTC. Its translation: CASSYSPPVNYGYTF.

The chain carries TRBV11-2 and TRBJ2-6, with D perhaps given as TRBD1 or TRBD2 (6 bases each). The CDR3 consists of 16 residues. CDR1 and CDR2 (germline): SGHAT, FQNNGV. Trimming removed 2 bases at V and 3 bases at J, with 11 bases between. The CDR3 region has the DNA TGTGCCAGCAGCTTATCGGGGGCTCGTGGGGCCAACGTCCTGACTTTC. Residues: CASSLSGARGANVLTF.

The chain is built from TRBV5-5 and TRBJ1-1; no clear D. V gave up 4 bases and J gave up 4 bases, with 5 bases separating them. The length of the CDR3 is 11 residues. The germline CDR1 and CDR2 sequences are SGHKS and YYEKEE (reference sequence). This chain's CDR3 is CASSLTTEAFF. The CDR3 coding sequence is TGTGCCAGCAGCCTTACCACTGAAGCTTTCTTT. The complete variable domain, with remaining parts taken from reference TRBV5-5 and TRBJ1-1, reads DAGVTQSPTHLIKTRGQQVTLRCSPISGHKSVSWYQQVLGQGPQFIFQYYEKEERGRGNFPDRFSARQFPNYSSELNVNALLLGDSALYLCASSLTTEAFFGQGTRLTVV.